The rows below give T cell receptor beta chains drawn from one sample of a study of blood T cell repertoires in COVID-19. Method: immunoSEQ multiplex PCR; TCRdb's copy keeps in-frame clones and lacks some. In the table there are about 260,000 clones, about 87% of which are singletons. Sequencing used peripheral blood. These TCRs come from a man aged 60 to 75 who had recovered from COVID-19. CDR3s include the opening cysteine and the closing phenylalanine or tryptophan. The D gene is left open where the match is weak. Rows give clone size only sometimes, using once, few, many, or a class for an expanded clone.

clone size,J gene,V gene,CDR3 length,D gene,CDR3 DNA,CDR3 protein
.,TRBJ2-2,TRBV7-7,15,.,TGTGCTAGCAGCTTGATACAGGGGAGGACCGGGGAGCTGTTTTTT,CASSLIQGRTGELFF
.,TRBJ1-1,TRBV12-3/TRBV12-4,13,.,TGTGCCAGCAGTTCTTGGGAGGACACTGAAGCTTTCTTT,CASSSWEDTEAFF
.,TRBJ1-2,TRBV3-1/TRBV3-2,14,.,TGTGCCAGCAGCCAAAATACGGACACGCGCGGCTACACCTTC,CASSQNTDTRGYTF
.,TRBJ2-5,TRBV4-1,13,TRBD1,TGCGCCAGCAGCCCCGCCGGACAGGACGTCGAGTACTTC,CASSPAGQDVEYF
once,TRBJ2-1,TRBV7-2,14,TRBD2,TGTGCCAGCAGAATAACTAGCGGGGGCAATGAGCAGTTCTTC,CASRITSGGNEQFF
.,TRBJ2-3,TRBV5-8,14,TRBD2,TGTGCCAGCAGCCCGGTGTCGGGGGGAGATACGCAGTATTTT,CASSPVSGGDTQYF
.,TRBJ2-5,TRBV10-3,12,.,TGTGCCACCGCCGGGGGCCAAGAGACCCAGTACTTC,CATAGGQETQYF
.,TRBJ2-1,TRBV7-9,16,TRBD1,TGTGCCAGCAGCTCGATTACAGGGGCCTCCTACAATGAGCAGTTCTTC,CASSSITGASYNEQFF
.,TRBJ2-5,TRBV7-2,11,.,TGTGCCAGCAGCCGTGTTGAGACCCAGTACTTC,CASSRVETQYF
.,TRBJ1-1,TRBV30,17,TRBD1,TGTGCCTGGAGGGACAGGACAGGAGACATTGCTAACACTGAAGCTTTCTTT,CAWRDRTGDIANTEAFF
.,TRBJ2-7,TRBV7-6,16,TRBD2,TGTGCCAGCAGTTTAAGGACCAGCGGGGGGACGTACGAGCAGTACTTC,CASSLRTSGGTYEQYF
.,TRBJ1-5,TRBV20-1,15,.,TGCAGTGCTAGTCCTCCTCGGGGGGCGGGTCAGCCCCAGCATTTT,CSASPPRGAGQPQHF
.,TRBJ1-1,TRBV14,13,.,TGTGCCAGCAGCCTCACAGTTAACACTGAAGCTTTCTTT,CASSLTVNTEAFF
.,TRBJ1-2,TRBV3-1/TRBV3-2,14,.,TGTGCCAGCAGCCGCAGGGAAGGGAAATATGGCTACACCTTC,CASSRREGKYGYTF
.,TRBJ2-3,TRBV5-1,17,TRBD2,TGCGCCAGCAGCGAACGGAGCGGGGGGGCCTCCACAGATACGCAGTATTTT,CASSERSGGASTDTQYF
.,TRBJ2-1,TRBV10-2,14,.,TGCGCCAGCACGACTCAAAACTCCTACAATGAGCAGTTCTTC,CASTTQNSYNEQFF
.,TRBJ2-7,TRBV5-1,13,TRBD1,TGCGCCAGCAGCTCCGGGGACAGAAGCGAGCAGTACTTC,CASSSGDRSEQYF
once,TRBJ2-4,TRBV19,18,TRBD1,TGTGCCAGTAGTAGATGGCAGGGGGTAAGGATAGCCAAAAACATTCAGTACTTC,CASSRWQGVRIAKNIQYF
.,TRBJ1-5,TRBV9,15,TRBD1,TGTGCCAGCAGCCCGGGGGACAGTGAATTTGGGCCCCAGCATTTT,CASSPGDSEFGPQHF
few,TRBJ2-1,TRBV5-4,14,.,TGTGCCAGCTTCGACGGGGGGCCCTCCAATGAGCAGTTCTTC,CASFDGGPSNEQFF
.,TRBJ1-1,TRBV7-9,14,.,TGTGCCAGCAGCTTAGTCGGGATGAACACTGAAGCTTTCTTT,CASSLVGMNTEAFF
.,TRBJ1-5,TRBV5-1,16,.,TGCGCCAGCAGCCTTGGAGACGGGATCAACAATCAGCCCCAGCATTTT,CASSLGDGINNQPQHF
.,TRBJ2-3,TRBV5-4,15,TRBD2,TGTGCCAGCAGCTTGAATAGCGGGACCACAGATACGCAGTATTTT,CASSLNSGTTDTQYF
once,TRBJ1-1,TRBV7-3,15,.,TGTGCCAGCAGCCCGAGGACACTATCGAACACTGAAGCTTTCTTT,CASSPRTLSNTEAFF
.,TRBJ2-3,TRBV3-1/TRBV3-2,13,TRBD2,TGTGCCAGCAGCCAGACTAGCGAGGTTACGCAGTATTTT,CASSQTSEVTQYF
.,TRBJ1-5,TRBV24-1,16,TRBD1,TGTGCCACCAGTGGTGGGACAGGGAGTGGAGGTCAGCCCCAGCATTTT,CATSGGTGSGGQPQHF
.,TRBJ1-2,TRBV7-2,14,.,TGTGCCAGCACCCCAAGTTCGGGGTGGGATGGCTACACCTTC,CASTPSSGWDGYTF
.,TRBJ1-1,TRBV19,13,TRBD1,TGTGCCAGTTTCCGGACAGGGGGGTCTGAAGCTTTCTTT,CASFRTGGSEAFF
.,TRBJ1-3,TRBV7-2,14,.,TGTGCCAGCAGTCAGCTCGGGTCTAGAAACACCATATATTTT,CASSQLGSRNTIYF
once,TRBJ2-5,TRBV4-2,14,.,TGTGCCAGCAGCCAAGGCAGGGAGGCAGAGACCCAGTACTTC,CASSQGREAETQYF
.,TRBJ1-2,TRBV27,13,.,TGTGCCAGCAGTTTCAGTCCCAGATATGGCTACACCTTC,CASSFSPRYGYTF
.,TRBJ1-1,TRBV5-6,14,.,TGTGCCAGCAGCTCACTAGGAGAGAACACTGAAGCTTTCTTT,CASSSLGENTEAFF
.,TRBJ2-7,TRBV5-4,16,TRBD2,TGTGCCAGCAGAGCCGGACTAGCGGGGGGAAACTACGAGCAGTACTTC,CASRAGLAGGNYEQYF
.,TRBJ2-1,TRBV7-3,14,TRBD2,TGTGCCAGCAGCTCGACTAGCGTGAGCAATGAGCAGTTCTTC,CASSSTSVSNEQFF
.,TRBJ2-5,TRBV2,14,.,TGTGCCAGCAGTGAAGGACAGTACCAAGAGACCCAGTACTTC,CASSEGQYQETQYF
.,TRBJ1-1,TRBV7-3,13,.,TGTGCCAGCAGCTTAAACGGGTTTCCTGAAGCTTTCTTT,CASSLNGFPEAFF
.,TRBJ2-1,TRBV9,19,.,TGTGCCAGCAGCGTAGGGTTGGGGGACATATCCTCCTCCTACAATGAGCAGTTCTTC,CASSVGLGDISSSYNEQFF
.,TRBJ1-2,TRBV10-1,13,TRBD1,TGCGCCAGCAGTCGACAGGGGGGCTATGGCTACACCTTC,CASSRQGGYGYTF
.,TRBJ1-3,TRBV6-5,15,.,TGTGCCAGCAGTTACTCGCAGGGATCTGGAAACACCATATATTTT,CASSYSQGSGNTIYF
.,TRBJ1-5,TRBV30,17,.,TGTGCCTGGAGTGTACCTGTGGACAGAATATTCAATCAGCCCCAGCATTTT,CAWSVPVDRIFNQPQHF
.,TRBJ1-3,TRBV14,16,.,TGTGCCAGCAGCCAAGTCTCAGGCTTCAAGGGAAACACCATATATTTT,CASSQVSGFKGNTIYF
.,TRBJ2-1,TRBV9,16,TRBD1,TGTGCCAGCAGCCACAGGGGGACAGGGTCCTACAATGAGCAGTTCTTC,CASSHRGTGSYNEQFF
.,TRBJ1-1,TRBV7-6,15,TRBD1,TGTGCCAGCAGCTTAACGTGGACAGGAAAAACTGAAGCTTTCTTT,CASSLTWTGKTEAFF
.,TRBJ2-1,TRBV12-3/TRBV12-4,11,TRBD1,TGTGCCAGCAGTCGAGGGGGCGAGCAGTTCTTC,CASSRGGEQFF
.,TRBJ1-4,TRBV7-9,15,.,TGTGCCAGCAGCTTACCATCGGGGGCTAATGAAAAACTGTTTTTT,CASSLPSGANEKLFF
few,TRBJ1-6,TRBV9,15,.,TGTGCCAGCAGCGCCCCGGGGGAATTGGCGTCACCCCTCCACTTT,CASSAPGELASPLHF
.,TRBJ2-3,TRBV24-1,13,.,TGTGCCACCTCGTCCACTAGCACAGATACGCAGTATTTT,CATSSTSTDTQYF
.,TRBJ2-3,TRBV11-3,16,.,TGTGCCAGCAGCTTAGGAGGAGGGGGGGGCACAGATACGCAGTATTTT,CASSLGGGGGTDTQYF
once,TRBJ1-1,TRBV19,13,.,TGTGCCAGTAGGGACAGAGAAAACTCTGAAGCTTTCTTT,CASRDRENSEAFF
.,TRBJ1-5,TRBV3-1/TRBV3-2,16,TRBD1,TGTGCCAGCAGCCAAGCGGCCCAGGGGGCTCATCAGCCCCAGCATTTT,CASSQAAQGAHQPQHF
few,TRBJ1-2,TRBV7-6,14,TRBD1,TGTGCCAGCAGCTTAGGGACAGGGGACTATGGCTACACCTTC,CASSLGTGDYGYTF
few,TRBJ1-6,TRBV7-3,12,.,TGTGCCAGCAGCGACCTAGGTTCACCCCTCCACTTT,CASSDLGSPLHF
.,TRBJ2-3,TRBV5-4,14,.,TGTGCCAGCAGCCTCCAGACAGGCACAGATACGCAGTATTTT,CASSLQTGTDTQYF